This T cell receptor beta chain is drawn from a study of blood T cell repertoires in COVID-19. Germline V lookup: CDR1 KGHSH, CDR2 LQKENI. The CDR3 loop spans 14 amino acids. After removal of 6 bases from V and 9 bases from J, the junction contained 12 bases not matched to a gene. Method: immunoSEQ multiplex PCR; TCRdb's copy keeps in-frame clones and lacks some. The sample has some 250,000 clones, around 81% seen once. The clonotype originates from a woman aged 60-75 years with active or convalescent COVID-19. The sample comprised peripheral blood. The chain uses TRBV18 and TRBJ1-1, with 8 positions matching TRBD1. The CDR3 bases are TGTGCCAGCTCCCACGGGACAGGCCCCGTAAAAGCTTTCTTT. Amino acids: CASSHGTGPVKAFF.